These 11 T cell receptor beta chains came from one sample sequenced in a study of T cells after yellow fever vaccination. TCRdb re-derived calls from the 5' RACE reads in MiXCR, one entry per CDR3 protein. The profile shows 200,000 to 300,000 distinct CDR3 sequences, 3.6% of them singletons. Sequences were derived from PBMCs, sampled 15 days after the yellow fever booster vaccination. The receptors come from a man between 18 and 35 years old who received the YFV17D yellow fever vaccine.

This clonotype was recorded at least ten times. The chain uses TRBV7-2 and TRBJ2-5; 12 bases are a match to TRBD2. Trimming cost V 6 bases and J 6 bases; bases outside gene matches: 5. The CDR3 is 14 residues long. Per the germline V gene, CDR1 is SGHTA and CDR2 is FQGNSA. The CDR3 loop reads CASSPTSGGKTQYF. CDR3 DNA: TGTGCCAGCAGTCCCACTAGCGGGGGGAAGACCCAGTACTTC. Variable domain in full (rest from reference TRBV7-2 and TRBJ2-5): GAGVSQSPSNKVTEKGKDVELRCDPISGHTALYWYRQSLGQGLEFLIYFQGNSAPDKSGLPSDRFSAERTGGSVSTLTIQRTQQEDSAVYLCASSPTSGGKTQYFGPGTRLLVL.

In its sample, this clonotype was seen many times. This chain links TRBV30 with TRBJ2-7; D unresolved. This CDR3 region has 13 residues. The germline V gene has CDR1 GTSNPN and CDR2 SVGIG (reference sequence). Between the trimmed V and J ends, which lost 2 bases and 5 bases, there was a span of 13 bases. The CDR3 DNA reads as TGTGCCTGGAGTTTATCTCGCTGGAACGAGCAGTACTTC. Protein product: CAWSLSRWNEQYF.

This clonotype was seen ten or more times. The gene calls are TRBV5-4 and TRBJ2-5; weak D call: TRBD1 (5 bases). Trimming took 4 bases from V and 5 from J, leaving 12 bases between them. The CDR3 loop spans 13 amino acids. Germline V gene lookup returns CDR1 SGHNT and CDR2 YYREEE (reference sequence). The CDR3 bases are TGTGCCAGCAGCCCTTCAGGGATGGAGACCCAGTACTTC. Its protein is CASSPSGMETQYF. Together with reference TRBV5-4 and TRBJ2-5, the CDR3 gives the full variable domain: ETGVTQSPTHLIKTRGQQVTLRCSSQSGHNTVSWYQQALGQGPQFIFQYYREEENGRGNFPPRFSGLQFPNYSSELNVNALELDDSALYLCASSPSGMETQYFGPGTRLLVL.

This clonotype was seen ten or more times. V gene TRBV12-3 or TRBV12-4 combines with J gene TRBJ1-5; D gene uncertain. The CDR3 has 12 residues. Deletions cut 8 bases from V and 4 bases from J, with 9 bases between. CDR3 amino acids: CASALPNQPQHF. CDR3 sequence (DNA): TGTGCCAGCGCTCTCCCGAATCAGCCCCAGCATTTT.

This clonotype was found many times. The rearrangement links TRBV20-1 to TRBJ2-5; TRBD2 is a possible D gene (6 bases). Trimming removed 3 bases from V and 3 bases from J, with 17 bases in between. Germline V lookup: CDR1 DFQATT, CDR2 SNEGSKA (reference sequence). There are 15 residues in the CDR3. The CDR3 protein is CSASPPGGGKETQYF. The CDR3 bases are TGCAGTGCTAGCCCCCCCGGCGGCGGGAAAGAGACCCAGTACTTC.

This clonotype showed up many times. CDR3 loop: CASSYQSGQETQYF. The CDR3 DNA sequence: TGTGCCAGCAGTTATCAAAGTGGGCAAGAGACCCAGTACTTC. The chain has TRBV6-5 and TRBJ2-5, with D unclear. The length of the CDR3 is 14 residues. V was trimmed by 3 bases and J by 2 bases, leaving 10 bases between them. Germline CDR1 and CDR2: MNHEY and SVGAGI.

This clonotype was seen at least ten times. The rearrangement joins TRBV25-1 to TRBJ2-2; weak D call: TRBD1 (5 bases). The CDR3 runs to 16 residues. Trimming took 5 bases from V and 0 from J, leaving 13 bases between them. Germline V gives CDR1 MGHDK, CDR2 SYGVNS. The CDR3 DNA sequence: TGTGCCAGCAGTCCTAGGGGCCTCTCGAACACCGGGGAGCTGTTTTTT. It codes for CASSPRGLSNTGELFF. Complete variable domain (other parts from reference TRBV25-1 and TRBJ2-2): EADIYQTPRYLVIGTGKKITLECSQTMGHDKMYWYQQDPGMELHLIHYSYGVNSTEKGDLSSESTVSRIRTEHFPLTLESARPSHTSQYLCASSPRGLSNTGELFFGEGSRLTVL.

This clonotype was picked up many times. This sequence joins TRBV4-3 and TRBJ1-3, with 7 bases lining up with TRBD1. Germline V gene data show CDR1 as LGHNA and CDR2 as YSLEER. Losses at the gene ends were 4 bases for V and 4 bases for J; bases not matched to a gene: 10. The CDR3 is 16 residues long. The CDR3 spells CASSRQPTDRGNTIYF. In nucleotides, the CDR3 is TGCGCCAGCAGCCGACAGCCTACGGACAGGGGAAACACCATATATTTT.

In this sample, this clonotype turned up many times. This rearrangement joins TRBV4-2 to TRBJ2-5; 10 positions agree with TRBD2. The J segment lost 2 bases and the V segment lost 0 bases, leaving 6 bases of the junction unmatched. CDR1 and CDR2 (germline): LGHNA, YNFKEQ. The CDR3 spans 17 residues. In DNA, the CDR3 is TGTGCCAGCAGCCAAGATCAACAGCGGGGGGGACAAGAGACCCAGTACTTC. It specifies CASSQDQQRGGQETQYF.

There are many counts of this clonotype. The chain carries TRBV4-3 and TRBJ2-7; 13 bases match TRBD2. The CDR3 totals 19 residues. J gave up 0 bases and V 4 bases, and 12 bases lay outside the gene matches. The germline gives CDR1 LGHNA, CDR2 YSLEER. The CDR3 region has the DNA TGCGCCAGCAGCCCAAGACTAGCGGGGGGCTTCTTGAGCTCCTACGAGCAGTACTTC. It encodes CASSPRLAGGFLSSYEQYF.

The table lists this clonotype with many counts. The chain recombines TRBV7-2 with TRBJ1-6, with a tentative D call TRBD1 (6 bases). Germline assignment: CDR1 SGHTA and CDR2 FQGNSA. Trimming left V 6 bases short and J 7 bases short, with 19 bases between. The CDR3 sequence is 16 residues long. This chain's CDR3 is CASSLAGEVGNSPLHF. The CDR3 region has the DNA TGTGCCAGCAGTCTGGCAGGGGAGGTGGGGAATTCACCCCTCCACTTT.